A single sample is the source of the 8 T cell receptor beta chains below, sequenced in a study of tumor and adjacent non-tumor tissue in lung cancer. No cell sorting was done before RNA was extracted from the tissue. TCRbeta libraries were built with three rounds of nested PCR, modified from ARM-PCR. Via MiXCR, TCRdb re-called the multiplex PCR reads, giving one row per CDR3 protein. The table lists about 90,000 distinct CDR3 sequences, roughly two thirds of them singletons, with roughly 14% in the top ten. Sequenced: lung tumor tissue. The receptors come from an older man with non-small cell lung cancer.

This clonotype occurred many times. CDR3 loop: CASSYGQVGGYTF. The CDR3 DNA follows: TGTGCCAGCAGTTACGGTCAAGTAGGGGGCTACACCTTC. This chain uses TRBV6-6 with TRBJ1-2; D unclear. Trimming shortened V by 2 bases and J by 8 bases, and 12 bases separated the two germline ends. The CDR3 loop spans 13 amino acids. In germline, CDR1 is MNHNY, CDR2 SVGAGI (reference sequence).

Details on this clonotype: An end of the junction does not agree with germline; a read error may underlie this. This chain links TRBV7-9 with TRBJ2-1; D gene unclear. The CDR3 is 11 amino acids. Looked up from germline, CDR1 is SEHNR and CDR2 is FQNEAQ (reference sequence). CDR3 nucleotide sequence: TGTGCCAGCAGCAAATACAAAGAGCAGTTCTTC. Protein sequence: CASSKYKEQFF.

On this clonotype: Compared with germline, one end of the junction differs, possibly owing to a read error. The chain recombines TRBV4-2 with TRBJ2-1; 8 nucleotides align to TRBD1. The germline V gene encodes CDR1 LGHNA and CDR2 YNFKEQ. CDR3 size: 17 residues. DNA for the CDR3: TGTGCCAGCAGCCATAACGCCTGGACAGGGATCTACAATGAGCAGACCTTC. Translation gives CASSHNAWTGIYNEQTF.

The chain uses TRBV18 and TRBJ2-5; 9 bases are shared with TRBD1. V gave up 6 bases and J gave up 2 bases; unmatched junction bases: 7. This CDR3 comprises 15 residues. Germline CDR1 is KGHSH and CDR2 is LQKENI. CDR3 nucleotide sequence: TGTGCCAGCTCCCCCCGGGACAGGGCACAAGAGACCCAGTACTTC. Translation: CASSPRDRAQETQYF.

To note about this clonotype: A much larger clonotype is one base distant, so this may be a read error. In DNA, the CDR3 is TGCAGTGATACGACCGCCGTTGCCAAAAACATTCAGTACTTC. It is translated as CSDTTAVAKNIQYF. The chain uses TRBV20-1 and TRBJ2-4, with unresolved D. V shed 7 bases and J shed 1 base, with 14 bases lying between them. CDR3 size: 14 residues. CDR1 is DFQATT, CDR2 SNEGSKA, per germline (reference sequence).

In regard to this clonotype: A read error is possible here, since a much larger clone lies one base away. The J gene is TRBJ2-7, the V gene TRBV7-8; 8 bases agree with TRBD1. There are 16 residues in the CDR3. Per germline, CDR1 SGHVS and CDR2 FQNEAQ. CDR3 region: CANSRPPLGQEGKQYF. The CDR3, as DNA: TGTGCCAACAGCCGACCCCCGTTGGGACAGGAAGGGAAGCAGTACTTC.

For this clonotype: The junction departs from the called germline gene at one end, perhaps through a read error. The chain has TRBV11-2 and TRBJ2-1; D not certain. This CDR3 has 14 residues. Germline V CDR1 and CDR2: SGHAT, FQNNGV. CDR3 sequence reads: CATSVKDSYNEQFF. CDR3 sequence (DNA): TGTGCCACCAGCGTGAAGGATTCCTATAATGAGCAGTTCTTC.

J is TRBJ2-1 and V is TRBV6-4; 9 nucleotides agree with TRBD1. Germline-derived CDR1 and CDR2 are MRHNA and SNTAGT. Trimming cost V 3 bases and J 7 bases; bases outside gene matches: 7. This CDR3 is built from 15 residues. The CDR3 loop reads CASSEYGTGQNEQFF. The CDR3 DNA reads TGTGCCAGCAGTGAGTATGGGACAGGGCAAAATGAGCAGTTCTTC.